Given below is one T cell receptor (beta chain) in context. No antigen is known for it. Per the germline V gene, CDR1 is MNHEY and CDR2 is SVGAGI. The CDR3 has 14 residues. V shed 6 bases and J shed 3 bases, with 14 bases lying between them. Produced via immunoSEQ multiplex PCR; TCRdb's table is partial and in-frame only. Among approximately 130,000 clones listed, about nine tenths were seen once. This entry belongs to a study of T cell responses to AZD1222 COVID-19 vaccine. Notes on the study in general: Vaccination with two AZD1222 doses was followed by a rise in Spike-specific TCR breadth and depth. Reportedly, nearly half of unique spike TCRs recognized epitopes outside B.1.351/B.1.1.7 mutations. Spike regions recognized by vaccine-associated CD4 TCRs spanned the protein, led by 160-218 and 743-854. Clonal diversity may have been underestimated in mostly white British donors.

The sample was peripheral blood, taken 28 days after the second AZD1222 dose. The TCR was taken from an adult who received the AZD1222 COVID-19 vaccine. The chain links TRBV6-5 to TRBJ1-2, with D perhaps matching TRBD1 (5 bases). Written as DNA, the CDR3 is TGTGCCAGCAGCGGGACCTCTAATGACTATGGCTACACCTTC. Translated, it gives CASSGTSNDYGYTF.